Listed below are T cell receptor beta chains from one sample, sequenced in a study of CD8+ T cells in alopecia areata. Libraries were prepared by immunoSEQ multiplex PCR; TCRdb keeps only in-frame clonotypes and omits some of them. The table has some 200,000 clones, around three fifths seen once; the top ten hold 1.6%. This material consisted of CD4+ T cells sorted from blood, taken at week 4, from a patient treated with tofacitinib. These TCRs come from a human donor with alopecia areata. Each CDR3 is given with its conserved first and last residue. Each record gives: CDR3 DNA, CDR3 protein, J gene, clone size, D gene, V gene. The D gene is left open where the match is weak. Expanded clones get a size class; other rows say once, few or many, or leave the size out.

DNA: TGTGCCAGCACCTTATCGGGACACTACACAGATACGCAGTATTTT
CDR3: CASTLSGHYTDTQYF
J: TRBJ2-3
size: -
D: -
V: TRBV7-7

DNA: TGCGCCAGCAGCTTGGGTGGGACGGATCCCTACGAGCAGTACTTC
CDR3: CASSLGGTDPYEQYF
J: TRBJ2-7
size: -
D: -
V: TRBV5-1

DNA: TGTGCCAGTAGCACTCAGGGTGGAGGGAGCACTGAAGCTTTCTTT
CDR3: CASSTQGGGSTEAFF
J: TRBJ1-1
size: few
D: -
V: TRBV19

DNA: TGTGCCAGCAGCAGAGATCGTTCAGGGATGAATTCACCCCTCCACTTT
CDR3: CASSRDRSGMNSPLHF
J: TRBJ1-6
size: many
D: -
V: TRBV7-2

DNA: TGTGCCAGCAGCGTAGAACTGCCTGGGAATTCACCCCTCCACTTT
CDR3: CASSVELPGNSPLHF
J: TRBJ1-6
size: -
D: -
V: TRBV9

DNA: TGCAGCGTTGTCACGCTGTACTCCTACGAGCAGTACTTC
CDR3: CSVVTLYSYEQYF
J: TRBJ2-7
size: -
D: -
V: TRBV29-1

DNA: TGTGCCAGCAGCCCTGGGACAGCTAGCAATCAGCCCCAGCATTTT
CDR3: CASSPGTASNQPQHF
J: TRBJ1-5
size: few
D: TRBD1
V: TRBV28

DNA: TGCAGCGTTCAGGGGGCGGACGGCTACACCTTC
CDR3: CSVQGADGYTF
J: TRBJ1-2
size: -
D: TRBD1
V: TRBV29-1

DNA: TGTGCCAGCAGCTTTACCGCCGTTACCTACAATGAGCAGTTCTTC
CDR3: CASSFTAVTYNEQFF
J: TRBJ2-1
size: -
D: -
V: TRBV5-4

DNA: TGCGCCAGCAGTCAATCGGGGGACAGGGCGAGCAATCAGCCCCAGCATTTT
CDR3: CASSQSGDRASNQPQHF
J: TRBJ1-5
size: -
D: TRBD1
V: TRBV23-1

DNA: TGTGCCAGCAGTGGGACAGGGGCTTCGGGGAATTCACCCCTCCACTTT
CDR3: CASSGTGASGNSPLHF
J: TRBJ1-6
size: -
D: TRBD1
V: TRBV25-1

DNA: TGTGCCAGCAGCTTATCGGACAGAAAAACCGGGGAGCTGTTTTTT
CDR3: CASSLSDRKTGELFF
J: TRBJ2-2
size: -
D: -
V: TRBV11-3

DNA: TGCGCCGGAAACACAGGGACCGCAGAGAACACCGGGGAGCTGTTTTTT
CDR3: CAGNTGTAENTGELFF
J: TRBJ2-2
size: many
D: -
V: TRBV4-1

DNA: TGTGCCAGCAGTTATATAGGGGGTACGCCAGATACGCAGTATTTT
CDR3: CASSYIGGTPDTQYF
J: TRBJ2-3
size: -
D: -
V: TRBV6-6

DNA: TGTGCCAGCAGCTTCCAAGAGACCCAGTACTTC
CDR3: CASSFQETQYF
J: TRBJ2-5
size: -
D: -
V: TRBV5-6

DNA: TGCACCAGCAGCCAAGGTGGTACAGCGGGGGGATCCTACGAGCAGTACTTC
CDR3: CTSSQGGTAGGSYEQYF
J: TRBJ2-7
size: once
D: -
V: TRBV1

DNA: TGTGCCAGCAGCTTACAAGGGGGGCATGAGCAGTTCTTC
CDR3: CASSLQGGHEQFF
J: TRBJ2-1
size: -
D: -
V: TRBV9

DNA: TGTGCCAGCAGCGAGGGACGTTATAATTCACCCCTCCACTTT
CDR3: CASSEGRYNSPLHF
J: TRBJ1-6
size: few
D: -
V: TRBV27

DNA: TGTGCCAGCAGCGTTACTGCAGGGGGCAACTATGGCTACACCTTC
CDR3: CASSVTAGGNYGYTF
J: TRBJ1-2
size: -
D: TRBD1
V: TRBV7-9

DNA: TGCAGCGTTTATACAGGGGGCACTGAAGCTTTCTTT
CDR3: CSVYTGGTEAFF
J: TRBJ1-1
size: -
D: TRBD1
V: TRBV29-1

DNA: TGCGCCAGCAGCCAAGATCCAACGGGGGGGGCTATCGAGCAGTACTTC
CDR3: CASSQDPTGGAIEQYF
J: TRBJ2-7
size: -
D: TRBD2
V: TRBV4-3

DNA: TGTGCCAGCAGAGGCGGAAACTATGGCTACACCTTC
CDR3: CASRGGNYGYTF
J: TRBJ1-2
size: -
D: -
V: TRBV6-5

DNA: TGCAGCGTTGGGGAGGGCCACTCCTACGAGCAGTACTTC
CDR3: CSVGEGHSYEQYF
J: TRBJ2-7
size: -
D: TRBD2
V: TRBV29-1

DNA: TGCAGCGCCAGGACGGGAGACAATGAGCAGTTCTTC
CDR3: CSARTGDNEQFF
J: TRBJ2-1
size: -
D: -
V: TRBV29-1

DNA: TGTGCCAGCAGCGTAGAGATGAGGGCGGGACGAGGTGGCAATGAGCAGTTCTTC
CDR3: CASSVEMRAGRGGNEQFF
J: TRBJ2-1
size: -
D: -
V: TRBV9

DNA: TGCGCCAGCAGGGGGACAGACAGGTTTCGACAGAACTATGGCTACACCTTC
CDR3: CASRGTDRFRQNYGYTF
J: TRBJ1-2
size: -
D: TRBD1
V: TRBV4-3

DNA: TGCGCCAGCGCTCCGGGGTTTCGAGAAGAAAAACTGTTTTTT
CDR3: CASAPGFREEKLFF
J: TRBJ1-4
size: -
D: -
V: TRBV5-1

DNA: TGTGCCAGCAGCCCGATGGGGTCGGGGACCTACGAGCAGTACTTC
CDR3: CASSPMGSGTYEQYF
J: TRBJ2-7
size: -
D: -
V: TRBV5-4

DNA: TGTGCCATCAGTGAGAGTGTGGCGCGAAGCTACACCTTC
CDR3: CAISESVARSYTF
J: TRBJ1-2
size: -
D: -
V: TRBV10-3

DNA: TGTGCCAGCAGTGTCACAGGGAGTACTGAAGCTTTCTTT
CDR3: CASSVTGSTEAFF
J: TRBJ1-1
size: few
D: -
V: TRBV28

DNA: TGCAGCGTTTCGGACAGGCGGAGCGGCTCCTACGAGCAGTACTTC
CDR3: CSVSDRRSGSYEQYF
J: TRBJ2-7
size: once
D: TRBD1
V: TRBV29-1

DNA: TGCAGCGCTGAAATTTCCTCCGGCACTGAAGCTTTCTTT
CDR3: CSAEISSGTEAFF
J: TRBJ1-1
size: few
D: -
V: TRBV29-1

DNA: TGTGCCAGCAGTTTATCGGGTGCGCAGCCCCAGCATTTT
CDR3: CASSLSGAQPQHF
J: TRBJ1-5
size: -
D: -
V: TRBV6-1

DNA: TGTGCCAGCAGCTTGAGCGGGGGGGCTCCTTTGGCGCAGTATTTT
CDR3: CASSLSGGAPLAQYF
J: TRBJ2-3
size: -
D: TRBD2
V: TRBV7-9

DNA: TGTGCCAGCAGCGTCCTACAGGGCTACGAGCAGTACTTC
CDR3: CASSVLQGYEQYF
J: TRBJ2-7
size: few
D: -
V: TRBV7-2

DNA: TGCAGCGTTGGGGCAGGGGTATCCTACGAGCAGTACTTC
CDR3: CSVGAGVSYEQYF
J: TRBJ2-7
size: -
D: -
V: TRBV29-1

DNA: TGTGCCACCAGCAGAGATGCGGGGACCAACTATGGCTACACCTTC
CDR3: CATSRDAGTNYGYTF
J: TRBJ1-2
size: -
D: -
V: TRBV15

DNA: TGTGCCAGCAGTGACCCCGACGGGAGAGGGCAGTACTTC
CDR3: CASSDPDGRGQYF
J: TRBJ2-7
size: -
D: -
V: TRBV2

DNA: TGTGCCATCAACCAAAGAGGGACTAACGGTGGCTACACCTTC
CDR3: CAINQRGTNGGYTF
J: TRBJ1-2
size: few
D: -
V: TRBV10-3

DNA: TGTGCCAGCAGCCGAAGGTTCACCGGGGAGCTGTTTTTT
CDR3: CASSRRFTGELFF
J: TRBJ2-2
size: many
D: -
V: TRBV7-2

DNA: TGTGCCATCGGATATAATTCACCCCTCCACTTT
CDR3: CAIGYNSPLHF
J: TRBJ1-6
size: few
D: -
V: TRBV10-3

DNA: TGTGCCAGCAGTTTTCCCAGGGGGAATTCACCCCTCCACTTT
CDR3: CASSFPRGNSPLHF
J: TRBJ1-6
size: -
D: TRBD1
V: TRBV28

DNA: TGTGCCAGCAGTCCTCTCGGGGGGACCAATCAGCCCCAGCATTTT
CDR3: CASSPLGGTNQPQHF
J: TRBJ1-5
size: once
D: -
V: TRBV2

DNA: TGTGCCAGCAGCTTGGCGCGGGCGGACGGGGAAGAGACCCAGTACTTC
CDR3: CASSLARADGEETQYF
J: TRBJ2-5
size: -
D: -
V: TRBV5-6

DNA: TGTGCCAGCAGTGTTGGATATAACGAGCAGTACTTC
CDR3: CASSVGYNEQYF
J: TRBJ2-7
size: -
D: -
V: TRBV2

DNA: TGCGCCAGCAGCCAAGGAGCGGGGACCTACAATGAGCAGTTCTTC
CDR3: CASSQGAGTYNEQFF
J: TRBJ2-1
size: few
D: TRBD2
V: TRBV4-1

DNA: TGTGCCAGCAGCACCGCCTTCGCCTATGGCTACACCTTC
CDR3: CASSTAFAYGYTF
J: TRBJ1-2
size: few
D: -
V: TRBV27